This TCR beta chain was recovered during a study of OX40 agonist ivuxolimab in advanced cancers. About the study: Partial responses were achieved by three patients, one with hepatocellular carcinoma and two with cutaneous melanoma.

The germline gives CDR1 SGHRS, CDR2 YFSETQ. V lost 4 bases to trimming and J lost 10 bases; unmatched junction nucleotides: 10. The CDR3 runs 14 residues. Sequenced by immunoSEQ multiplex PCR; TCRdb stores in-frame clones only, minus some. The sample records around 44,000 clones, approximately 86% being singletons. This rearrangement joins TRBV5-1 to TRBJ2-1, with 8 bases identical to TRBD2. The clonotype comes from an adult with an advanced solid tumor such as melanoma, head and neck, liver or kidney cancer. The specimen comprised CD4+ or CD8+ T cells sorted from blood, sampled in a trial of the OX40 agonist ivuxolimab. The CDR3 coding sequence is TGCGCCAGCAGCCCGTCCGGGGGGGCCTTGGAGCAGTTCTTC. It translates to CASSPSGGALEQFF.